Listed here are 27 T cell receptor beta chains from one sample, sequenced in a study of cytomegalovirus exposure and HLA in healthy donors. Use of 60 Vbeta and 13 Jbeta primers characterized the PCR. The method was immunoSEQ multiplex PCR; TCRdb's version includes in-frame clones alone and lacks a portion of them. The table shows 100,000 to 150,000 clones, with 81% occurring only once. The specimen was PBMCs. These receptors came from a man aged 18 to 30 in good health and CMV-seropositive.

V gene TRBV5-1 combines with J gene TRBJ1-1; D possibly corresponds to TRBD1 (6 bases). Germline V gives CDR1 SGHRS, CDR2 YFSETQ. The germline V and J ends were trimmed by 0 bases and 1 base, with 10 bases remaining between them. CDR3 length: 15 residues. The CDR3 DNA reads as TGCGCCAGCAGCTTGGATGGGGGCGCGAACACTGAAGCTTTCTTT. Residues: CASSLDGGANTEAFF. The full variable domain, rest sourced from reference TRBV5-1 and TRBJ1-1, is KAGVTQTPRYLIKTRGQQVTLSCSPISGHRSVSWYQQTPGQGLQFLFEYFSETQRNKGNFPGRFSGRQFSNSRSEMNVSTLELGDSALYLCASSLDGGANTEAFFGQGTRLTVV.

The J gene is TRBJ1-1, the V gene TRBV7-8; no clear D. Germline CDR1 reads SGHVS; CDR2 reads FQNEAQ. Trimming took 1 base from V and 1 from J, leaving 7 bases between them. The CDR3 contains 14 residues. CDR3 residues: CASSLVAGNTEAFF. CDR3 coding DNA: TGTGCCAGCAGCTTAGTCGCAGGGAACACTGAAGCTTTCTTT.

The chain links TRBV4-3 to TRBJ2-7; TRBD1 aligns across 12 bases. Germline-derived CDR1 and CDR2 are LGHNA and YSLEER. V trimming: 3 bases; J trimming: 6 bases; junction bases outside the gene matches: 9. The CDR3 runs 16 residues. The CDR3 DNA follows: TGCGCCAGCAGCCACCAATCTGGGACAGGGGGCCTCGAGCAGTACTTC. Translating it yields CASSHQSGTGGLEQYF.

The V call is TRBV6-1, the J call TRBJ1-5, with 8 bases that match TRBD1. This CDR3 has 15 residues. V dropped 4 bases and J dropped 7; count of bases not matched to a gene: 9. Looked up from germline, CDR1 is MNHNS and CDR2 is SASEGT. CDR3 region: CASSGPGTGWQPQHF. CDR3 coding DNA: TGTGCCAGCAGTGGACCTGGGACAGGCTGGCAGCCCCAGCATTTT.

The chain joins TRBV6-6 to TRBJ1-5; TRBD1 is a possible D gene (5 bases). In germline, CDR1 is MNHNY, CDR2 SVGAGI (reference sequence). Trimming shortened V by 0 bases and J by 10 bases, and 16 bases separated the two germline ends. CDR3 length equals 15 residues. The CDR3 sequence is CASSYSSDSLSPQHF. The CDR3 bases are TGTGCCAGCAGTTACTCGAGTGACAGTCTTTCCCCCCAGCATTTT.

The CDR3: CASSLRGASNQPQHF. CDR3 bases: TGTGCCAGCAGCTTAAGGGGTGCGAGCAATCAGCCCCAGCATTTT. The J gene is TRBJ1-5, the V gene TRBV7-2; TRBD1 might be the D (5 bases). Looked up from germline, CDR1 is SGHTA and CDR2 is FQGNSA. Trimming stripped 2 bases from V and 1 base from J, with 9 bases between. The CDR3 spans 15 residues. The complete variable domain, with remaining parts taken from reference TRBV7-2 and TRBJ1-5, reads GAGVSQSPSNKVTEKGKDVELRCDPISGHTALYWYRQSLGQGLEFLIYFQGNSAPDKSGLPSDRFSAERTGGSVSTLTIQRTQQEDSAVYLCASSLRGASNQPQHFGDGTRLSIL.

The chain recombines TRBV6-5 with TRBJ1-1; TRBD1 is a possible D gene (5 bases). The CDR3 spans 15 residues. With 4 bases removed from V and 4 bases from J, the gap between germline ends came to 16 bases. CDR1 is MNHEY and CDR2 is SVGAGI in the germline V gene. The CDR3 bases are TGTGCCAGCAGTTCGTCCGGCTGGAGGGGCACTGAAGCTTTCTTT. This codes for CASSSSGWRGTEAFF.

This chain connects TRBV10-1 to TRBJ1-1; 8 bases match TRBD1. V lost 0 bases, J lost 6 bases, and 21 bases stayed unmatched. This CDR3 is 20 amino acids long. Looked up from germline, CDR1 is WNHNN and CDR2 is SYGVQD (reference sequence). The CDR3, as DNA: TGCGCCAGCAGTGAGTCGAGGACAGGGCCTCTTTTGGGTGGTCGCGCTGAAGCTTTCTTT. Translating it yields CASSESRTGPLLGGRAEAFF.

The chain recombines TRBV12-5 with TRBJ1-3; D is perhaps TRBD1 (5 bases). V was trimmed by 2 bases and J by 11 bases, leaving 13 bases between them. The CDR3 length is 13 residues. CDR1 and CDR2 from the germline V gene are LGHNT and FRNRAP. CDR3 in DNA: TGTGCTAGTGGTTTGACGGGGGTACGCGCCATATATTTT. Encoded protein: CASGLTGVRAIYF.

The gene calls are TRBV7-8 and TRBJ2-1; no clear D. The germline CDR1 and CDR2 sequences are SGHVS and FQNEAQ. The germline V and J ends were trimmed by 2 bases and 5 bases, with 10 bases remaining between them. The CDR3 length is 14 residues. The CDR3 bases are TGTGCCAGCAGCTTAAGGCGGTACCACAATGAGCAGTTCTTC. It translates to CASSLRRYHNEQFF.

The genes are TRBV7-2 and TRBJ2-1; D possibly corresponds to TRBD2 (6 bases). The CDR3 is 15 residues long. The germline gives CDR1 SGHTA, CDR2 FQGNSA. The germline V and J ends were trimmed by 1 base and 6 bases, with 13 bases remaining between them. This CDR3 is CASSLVRESGNEQFF. CDR3 coding DNA: TGTGCCAGCAGCTTAGTGCGGGAATCCGGCAATGAGCAGTTCTTC.

J is TRBJ1-1 and V is TRBV2; perhaps TRBD1 as D (5 bases). V dropped 5 bases and J dropped 0 bases, with 7 bases sitting between them. The CDR3 consists of 13 residues. Germline V gene data show CDR1 as SNHLY and CDR2 as FYNNEI. CDR3 sequence reads: CASSPGLNTEAFF. Here the CDR3 DNA reads TGTGCCAGCAGTCCAGGGTTGAACACTGAAGCTTTCTTT.

The chain is built from TRBV5-8 and TRBJ1-6, with TRBD1 as a possible D gene (5 bases). V was trimmed by 4 bases and J by 9 bases, leaving 23 bases between them. Germline V gene lookup returns CDR1 SGHTS and CDR2 YDEGEE. CDR3 size: 17 residues. The CDR3, as DNA: TGTGCCAGCAGCATAAGGCAGGGTATAGTCAGTCGTTCACCCCTCCACTTT. Protein sequence: CASSIRQGIVSRSPLHF.

The chain has TRBV7-6 and TRBJ2-5; 10 positions agree with TRBD1. This CDR3 comprises 16 residues. V was pared by 1 base and J by 5 bases, with 7 bases of the junction left unmatched. From germline, CDR1 is SGHVS and CDR2 FNYEAQ. CDR3 sequence (DNA): TGTGCCAGCAGCTTAGAGACAGGGGGCTTTATGGAGACCCAGTACTTC. As protein: CASSLETGGFMETQYF.

The genes are TRBV4-3 and TRBJ2-2; tentative D call: TRBD1 (6 bases). Trimming removed 5 bases from V and 0 bases from J, with 7 bases in between. Germline V gives CDR1 LGHNA, CDR2 YSLEER. CDR3 length equals 14 residues. The CDR3 is CASSGTSNTGELFF. In DNA form, the CDR3 reads TGCGCCAGCAGCGGGACATCGAACACCGGGGAGCTGTTTTTT.

The chain combines TRBV11-2 with TRBJ2-5; tentative D call: TRBD2 (5 bases). The V end was cut by 1 base, the J end by 5 bases, with 14 bases between. Germline CDR1 SGHAT, CDR2 FQNNGV. The CDR3 is 15 amino acids. DNA for the CDR3: TGTGCCAGCAGCTTAGGGTGGAGGAGCCGGGAGACCCAGTACTTC. This codes for CASSLGWRSRETQYF.

V and J are TRBV7-9 and TRBJ2-2; 7 bases fit TRBD1. The CDR3 has 14 residues. Trimming cost V 5 bases and J 6 bases; bases outside gene matches: 6. CDR1 and CDR2 from the germline V gene are SEHNR and FQNEAQ (reference sequence). The CDR3 sequence: CASSRDRVAGELFF. CDR3 in DNA: TGTGCCAGCAGCCGTGACAGGGTCGCCGGGGAGCTGTTTTTT. The entire variable domain, with the rest obtained from reference TRBV7-9 and TRBJ2-2, is as follows: DTGVSQNPRHKITKRGQNVTFRCDPISEHNRLYWYRQTLGQGPEFLTYFQNEAQLEKSRLLSDRFSAERPKGSFSTLEIQRTEQGDSAMYLCASSRDRVAGELFFGEGSRLTVL.

This sequence joins TRBV19 and TRBJ2-4; D possibly corresponds to TRBD2 (6 bases). Germline V CDR1 and CDR2: LNHDA, SQIVND (reference sequence). V lost 5 bases and J 5 bases, leaving 19 bases between the germline ends. There are 16 residues in the CDR3. This CDR3 is CASSPEEGPAQNIQYF. The CDR3 nucleotides are TGTGCCAGTAGTCCGGAGGAGGGACCAGCACAAAACATTCAGTACTTC.

V and J are TRBV6-1 and TRBJ2-7; the match to TRBD2 covers 12 bases. Germline values: CDR1 MNHNS, CDR2 SASEGT. This CDR3 has 13 amino acids. The junction had 4 bases not matched to a gene; V was cut back by 10 bases and J by 3 bases. The CDR3 spells CATRLAGVYEQYF. The CDR3 DNA reads as TGTGCCACCAGACTAGCGGGGGTCTACGAGCAGTACTTC.

The chain couples TRBV5-4 to TRBJ1-1; D ambiguous. Deletions cut 4 bases from V and 7 bases from J, with 11 bases between. This CDR3 comprises 12 residues. Germline CDR1 and CDR2: SGHNT and YYREEE (reference sequence). CDR3 in amino acids: CASSHQAREAFF. CDR3 coding DNA: TGTGCCAGCAGCCACCAGGCGCGTGAAGCTTTCTTT.

The CDR3 DNA is TGCGCCAGCAGCCCCCTAGTAGCAGATACGCAGTATTTT. Amino acids: CASSPLVADTQYF. V gene TRBV5-1 combines with J gene TRBJ2-3, with D unclear. CDR1 is SGHRS and CDR2 is YFSETQ in the germline V gene. The CDR3 is 13 residues long. V lost 4 bases, J lost 4 bases, and 10 bases lay in between.

The J gene is TRBJ2-7, the V gene TRBV5-6, with a weak D call TRBD1 (6 bases). Germline lookup yields CDR1 SGHDT and CDR2 YYEEEE. V lost 4 bases, J lost 0 bases, and 8 bases lay in between. The CDR3 totals 13 residues. DNA of the CDR3: TGTGCCAGCAGCATGGGGGCCTCCTACGAGCAGTACTTC. Its protein is CASSMGASYEQYF.

The rearrangement uses TRBV7-9 and TRBJ2-1; maybe TRBD2 (5 bases). Germline V lookup: CDR1 SEHNR, CDR2 FQNEAQ (reference sequence). V was clipped by 7 bases and J by 7 bases, with 11 bases between them. The CDR3 has 12 amino acids. CDR3 nucleotides: TGTGCCAGCACCGTGTCGGGGAATGAGCAGTTCTTC. Protein product: CASTVSGNEQFF.

The V call is TRBV5-1, the J call TRBJ2-5; possible D gene TRBD2, 6 bases. CDR1 is SGHRS and CDR2 is YFSETQ in the germline V gene. The length of the CDR3 is 15 residues. Trimming stripped 1 base from V and 5 bases from J, with 15 bases between. The CDR3 sequence: CASSLMGGVGETQYF. In DNA form, the CDR3 reads TGCGCCAGCAGCTTGATGGGGGGAGTTGGCGAGACCCAGTACTTC.

The genes are TRBV5-1 and TRBJ2-2; tentative D call: TRBD1 (6 bases). Per germline, CDR1 SGHRS and CDR2 YFSETQ. The length of the CDR3 is 15 residues. Trimming took 3 bases from V and 7 from J, leaving 16 bases between them. In nucleotides, the CDR3 is TGCGCCAGCAGCTACCCGCAGGGGTCGGGCGGGGAGCTGTTTTTT. Its protein is CASSYPQGSGGELFF.

This clone was seen just once. V and J are TRBV9 and TRBJ2-1; D is unresolved. This CDR3 has 11 amino acids. Germline V CDR1 and CDR2: SGDLS, YYNGEE. V gave up 9 bases and J gave up 5 bases, with 9 bases separating them. The CDR3: CATTRHNEQFF. CDR3 nucleotides: TGTGCCACGACTCGCCACAATGAGCAGTTCTTC.

This clone was observed a single time. The chain combines TRBV9 with TRBJ2-3; 7 bases are shared with TRBD1. This CDR3 is built from 15 residues. Germline lookup yields CDR1 SGDLS and CDR2 YYNGEE. V was pared by 3 bases and J by 0 bases, with 4 bases of the junction left unmatched. CDR3 amino acids: CASSGQGFSTDTQYF. The CDR3, as DNA: TGTGCCAGCAGCGGACAGGGCTTTAGCACAGATACGCAGTATTTT. The complete variable domain, with remaining parts taken from reference TRBV9 and TRBJ2-3, reads DSGVTQTPKHLITATGQRVTLRCSPRSGDLSVYWYQQSLDQGLQFLIQYYNGEERAKGNILERFSAQQFPDLHSELNLSSLELGDSALYFCASSGQGFSTDTQYFGPGTRLTVL.